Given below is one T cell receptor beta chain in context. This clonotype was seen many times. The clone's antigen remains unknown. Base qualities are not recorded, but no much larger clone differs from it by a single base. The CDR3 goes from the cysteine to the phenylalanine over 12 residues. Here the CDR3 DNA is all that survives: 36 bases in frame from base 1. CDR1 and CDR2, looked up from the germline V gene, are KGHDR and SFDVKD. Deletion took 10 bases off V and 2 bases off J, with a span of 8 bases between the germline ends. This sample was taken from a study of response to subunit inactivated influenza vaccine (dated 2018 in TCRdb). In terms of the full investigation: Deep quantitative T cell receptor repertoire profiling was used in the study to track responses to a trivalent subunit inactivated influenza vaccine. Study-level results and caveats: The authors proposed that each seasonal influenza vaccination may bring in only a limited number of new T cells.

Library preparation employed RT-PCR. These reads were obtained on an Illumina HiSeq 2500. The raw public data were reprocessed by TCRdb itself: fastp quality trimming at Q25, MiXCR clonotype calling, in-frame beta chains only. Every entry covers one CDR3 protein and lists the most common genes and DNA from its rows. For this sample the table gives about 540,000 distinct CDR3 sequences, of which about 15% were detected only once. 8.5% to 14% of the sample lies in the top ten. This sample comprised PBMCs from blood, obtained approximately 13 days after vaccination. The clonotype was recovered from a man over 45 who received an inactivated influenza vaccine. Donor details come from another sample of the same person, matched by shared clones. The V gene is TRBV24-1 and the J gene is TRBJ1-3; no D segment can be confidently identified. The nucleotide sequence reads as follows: TGTGCCACATCAGGTCCTGGAAACACCATATATTTT. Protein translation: CATSGPGNTIYF.